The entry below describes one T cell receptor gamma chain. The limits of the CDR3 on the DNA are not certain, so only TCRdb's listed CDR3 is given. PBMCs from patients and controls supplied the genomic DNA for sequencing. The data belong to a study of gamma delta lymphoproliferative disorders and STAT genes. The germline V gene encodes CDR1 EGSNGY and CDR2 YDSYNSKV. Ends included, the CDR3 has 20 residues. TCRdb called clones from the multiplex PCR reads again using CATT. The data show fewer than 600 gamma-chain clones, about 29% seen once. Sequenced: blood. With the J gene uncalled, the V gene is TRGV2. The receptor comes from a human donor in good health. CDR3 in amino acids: CATWDGPGVIRNSLAVEQHF.